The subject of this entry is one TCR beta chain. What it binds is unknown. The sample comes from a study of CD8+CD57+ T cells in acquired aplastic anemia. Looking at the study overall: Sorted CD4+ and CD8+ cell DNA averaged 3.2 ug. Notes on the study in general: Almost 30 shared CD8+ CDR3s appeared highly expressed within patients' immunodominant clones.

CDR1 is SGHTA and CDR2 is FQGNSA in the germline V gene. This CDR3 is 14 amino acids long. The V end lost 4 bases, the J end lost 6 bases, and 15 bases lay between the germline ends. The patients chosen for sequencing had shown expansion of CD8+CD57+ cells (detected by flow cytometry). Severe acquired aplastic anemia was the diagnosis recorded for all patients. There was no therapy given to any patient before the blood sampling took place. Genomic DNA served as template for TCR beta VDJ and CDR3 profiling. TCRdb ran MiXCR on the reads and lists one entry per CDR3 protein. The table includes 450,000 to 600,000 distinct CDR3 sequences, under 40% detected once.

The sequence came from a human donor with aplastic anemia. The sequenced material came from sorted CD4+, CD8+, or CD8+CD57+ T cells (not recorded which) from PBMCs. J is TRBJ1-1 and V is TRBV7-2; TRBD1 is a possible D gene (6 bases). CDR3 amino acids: CASSSQSGAPEAFF. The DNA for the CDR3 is TGTGCCAGCAGCTCTCAATCGGGGGCCCCTGAAGCTTTCTTT.